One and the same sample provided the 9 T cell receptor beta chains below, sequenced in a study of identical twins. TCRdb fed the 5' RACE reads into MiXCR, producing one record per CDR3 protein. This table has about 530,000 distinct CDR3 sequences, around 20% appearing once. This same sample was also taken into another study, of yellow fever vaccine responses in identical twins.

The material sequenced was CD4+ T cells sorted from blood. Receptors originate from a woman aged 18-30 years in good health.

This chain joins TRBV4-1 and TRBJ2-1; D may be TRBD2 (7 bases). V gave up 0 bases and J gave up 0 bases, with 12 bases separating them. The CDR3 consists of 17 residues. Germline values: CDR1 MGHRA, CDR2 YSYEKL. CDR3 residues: CASSQDGGGSSYNEQFF. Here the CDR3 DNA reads TGCGCCAGCAGCCAAGATGGGGGCGGGAGCTCCTACAATGAGCAGTTCTTC.

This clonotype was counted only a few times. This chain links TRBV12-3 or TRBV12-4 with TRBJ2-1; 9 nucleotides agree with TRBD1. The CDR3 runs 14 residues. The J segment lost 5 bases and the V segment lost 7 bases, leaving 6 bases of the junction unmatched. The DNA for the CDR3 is TGTGCCAGCACCTGGGGACAGGGCAACAATGAGCAGTTCTTC. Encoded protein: CASTWGQGNNEQFF.

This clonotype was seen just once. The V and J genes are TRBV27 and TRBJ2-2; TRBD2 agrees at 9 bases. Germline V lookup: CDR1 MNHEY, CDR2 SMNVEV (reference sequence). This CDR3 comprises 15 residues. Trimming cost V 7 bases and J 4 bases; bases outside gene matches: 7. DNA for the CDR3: TGTGCCAGCAAGGCCGGGACTAGCAGCACCGGGGAGCTGTTTTTT. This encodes CASKAGTSSTGELFF.

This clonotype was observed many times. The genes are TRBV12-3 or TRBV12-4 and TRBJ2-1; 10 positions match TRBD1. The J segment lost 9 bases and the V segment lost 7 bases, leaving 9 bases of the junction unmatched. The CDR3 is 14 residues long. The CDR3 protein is CASTKGQGTAEQFF. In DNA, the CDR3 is TGTGCCAGCACCAAGGGACAGGGGACGGCTGAGCAGTTCTTC.

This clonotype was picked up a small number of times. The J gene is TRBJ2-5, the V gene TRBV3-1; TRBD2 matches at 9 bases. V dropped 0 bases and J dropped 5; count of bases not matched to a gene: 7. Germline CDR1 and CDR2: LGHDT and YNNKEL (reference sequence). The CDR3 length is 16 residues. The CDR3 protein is CASSQDVAGARETQYF. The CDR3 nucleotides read TGTGCCAGCAGCCAAGACGTAGCGGGGGCGAGGGAGACCCAGTACTTC.

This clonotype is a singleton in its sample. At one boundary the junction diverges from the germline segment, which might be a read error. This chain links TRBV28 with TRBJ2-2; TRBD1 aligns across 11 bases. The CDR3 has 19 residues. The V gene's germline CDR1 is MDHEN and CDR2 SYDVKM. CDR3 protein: CACSFSLSVDRGRPGELFF. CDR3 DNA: TGTGCCTGCAGTTTCAGTTTGTCGGTGGACAGGGGGCGACCCGGGGAGCTGTTTTTT. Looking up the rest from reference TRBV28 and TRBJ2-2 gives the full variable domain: DVKVTQSSRYLVKRTGEKVFLECVQDMDHENMFWYRQDPGLGLRLIYFSYDVKMKEKGDIPEGYSVSREKKERFSLILESASTNQTSMYLCACSFSLSVDRGRPGELFFGEGSRLTVL.

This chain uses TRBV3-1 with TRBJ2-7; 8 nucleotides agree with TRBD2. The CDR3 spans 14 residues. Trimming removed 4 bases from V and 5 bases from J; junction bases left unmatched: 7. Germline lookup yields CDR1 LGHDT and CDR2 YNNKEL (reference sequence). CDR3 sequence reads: CASSRLSSGDEQYF. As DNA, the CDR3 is TGTGCCAGCAGCCGCCTTAGTAGCGGGGACGAGCAGTACTTC.

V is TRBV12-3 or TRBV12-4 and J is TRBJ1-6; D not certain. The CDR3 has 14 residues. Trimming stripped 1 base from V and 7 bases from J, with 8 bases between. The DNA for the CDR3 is TGTGCCAGCAGTTTAGTGATGGTGAATTCACCCCTCCACTTT. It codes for CASSLVMVNSPLHF.

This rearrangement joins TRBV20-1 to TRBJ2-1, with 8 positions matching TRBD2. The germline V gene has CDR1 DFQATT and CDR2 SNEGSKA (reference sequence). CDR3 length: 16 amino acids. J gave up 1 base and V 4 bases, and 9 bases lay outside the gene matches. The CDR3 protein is CSATIRTSPSYNEQFF. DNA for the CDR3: TGCAGTGCTACGATTAGGACTAGCCCTTCCTACAATGAGCAGTTCTTC.